These 20 T cell receptor beta chains were sequenced from one sample in a study of blood T cell repertoires in COVID-19. Profiling relied on immunoSEQ multiplex PCR, and the TCRdb table lists in-frame clones only, not all of them. The table includes some 150,000 clones, approximately 81% detected once. The source material was peripheral blood. The receptors here all came from a human donor with acute or convalescent COVID-19. The donor label of this sample is uncertain.

The J gene is TRBJ2-1, the V gene TRBV14; TRBD2 matches at 7 bases. From germline, CDR1 is SGHDN and CDR2 FVKESK. Trimming removed 10 bases from V and 9 bases from J; junction bases left unmatched: 18. CDR3 length: 15 amino acids. The CDR3 sequence: CATSNGGAGVSEQFF. The DNA of the CDR3 is TGTGCCACCTCAAACGGCGGGGCGGGAGTTAGTGAGCAGTTCTTC.

The chain combines TRBV7-2 with TRBJ1-4, with D unresolved. The germline V gene has CDR1 SGHTA and CDR2 FQGNSA. This CDR3 spans 14 amino acids. Trimming removed 8 bases at V and 8 bases at J, with 18 bases between. The DNA for the CDR3 is TGTGCCAGCTCCCTTCGGAGTCGGAGGGAAAAACTGTTTTTT. Translating gives CASSLRSRREKLFF.

The V and J genes are TRBV5-1 and TRBJ1-6; perhaps TRBD1 as D (5 bases). The V gene's germline CDR1 is SGHRS and CDR2 YFSETQ. The CDR3 is 16 amino acids. The ends were cut back, 4 bases at V and 6 bases at J, with 17 bases in the middle. The CDR3 DNA reads as TGCGCCAGCAGCCAGACCGCGCGGGGGAGTAATTCACCCCTCCACTTT. This gives the protein CASSQTARGSNSPLHF. Full variable domain (remainder filled in from reference TRBV5-1 and TRBJ1-6): KAGVTQTPRYLIKTRGQQVTLSCSPISGHRSVSWYQQTPGQGLQFLFEYFSETQRNKGNFPGRFSGRQFSNSRSEMNVSTLELGDSALYLCASSQTARGSNSPLHFGNGTRLTVT.

The chain joins TRBV4-2 to TRBJ2-2; D is ambiguous. The CDR3 runs 16 residues. The ends were cut back, 1 base at V and 1 base at J, with 10 bases in the middle. The V gene's germline CDR1 is LGHNA and CDR2 YNFKEQ. The DNA of the CDR3 is TGTGCCAGCAGCCAAGTAGGAGACGGGAACACCGGGGAGCTGTTTTTT. Translation gives CASSQVGDGNTGELFF.

This rearrangement joins TRBV28 to TRBJ1-4; D uncertain. Germline CDR1 and CDR2: MDHEN and SYDVKM. V lost 6 bases and J 7 bases, leaving 15 bases between the germline ends. The CDR3 has 14 amino acids. CDR3 loop: CASSAAPWSEKLFF. The DNA of the CDR3 is TGTGCCAGCAGCGCGGCCCCTTGGAGTGAAAAACTGTTTTTT.

This clone was recorded once. The V call is TRBV7-9, the J call TRBJ2-5; no clear D. The CDR3 extends over 13 amino acids. CDR1 and CDR2 (germline): SEHNR, FQNEAQ (reference sequence). V was clipped by 10 bases and J by 4 bases, with 16 bases between them. The CDR3 nucleotides read TGTGCCACAGGCGAAGCCCTCCGAGAGACCCAGTACTTC. Its translation: CATGEALRETQYF.

This chain connects TRBV2 to TRBJ1-2; 8 positions match TRBD1. Looked up from germline, CDR1 is SNHLY and CDR2 is FYNNEI. The trim removed 6 bases at V and 3 bases at J, leaving 6 bases unmatched. This CDR3 is built from 14 residues. The CDR3 reads CASSLTGEDYGYTF. The CDR3 nucleotides read TGTGCCAGCAGCCTGACAGGGGAGGACTATGGCTACACCTTC.

The chain combines TRBV29-1 with TRBJ2-7; perhaps TRBD2 as D (6 bases). Between the trimmed V and J ends, which lost 5 bases and 5 bases, there was a span of 13 bases. Germline assignment: CDR1 SQVTM and CDR2 ANQGSEA. CDR3 length: 12 amino acids. The CDR3 nucleotides are TGCAGCGTTCAATCGGGACTCCACGAGCAGTACTTC. Translated, it gives CSVQSGLHEQYF.

This clone was found once. The chain carries TRBV10-2 and TRBJ1-1; 7 bases match TRBD1. V dropped 2 bases and J dropped 0; count of bases not matched to a gene: 9. Germline assignment: CDR1 WSHSY and CDR2 SAAADI. The CDR3 runs to 17 residues. CDR3 bases: TGCGCCAGCAGTGAGCTCAGGGGGTATAGTGTGAACACTGAAGCTTTCTTT. Translating gives CASSELRGYSVNTEAFF.

This chain links TRBV28 with TRBJ1-2; maybe TRBD1 (5 bases). CDR3 size: 15 residues. Trimming shortened V by 6 bases and J by 5 bases, and 19 bases separated the two germline ends. Germline CDR1 MDHEN, CDR2 SYDVKM. The CDR3 here is CASSRRQSSFYGYTF. As DNA, the CDR3 is TGTGCCAGCAGCCGAAGACAGAGTAGTTTTTATGGCTACACCTTC.

The chain employs TRBV5-1 and TRBJ2-5; the match to TRBD2 covers 8 bases. V trimming: 2 bases; J trimming: 3 bases; junction bases outside the gene matches: 6. Looked up from germline, CDR1 is SGHRS and CDR2 is YFSETQ. The CDR3 is 15 amino acids. CDR3 in DNA: TGCGCCAGCAGCTTAGTAGCGGGAACCGAAGAGACCCAGTACTTC. This sequence encodes CASSLVAGTEETQYF.

As regards this clone: Other DNA variants within this sample encode the same CDR3. This CDR3 reads CASSLQGDYGYTF. CDR3 DNA sequence: TGTGCCAGCAGCCTTCAGGGGGACTATGGCTACACCTTC. This rearrangement joins TRBV27 to TRBJ1-2; 7 bases map to TRBD1. V dropped 6 bases and J dropped 3; count of bases not matched to a gene: 4. The CDR3 contains 13 residues. Germline-derived CDR1 and CDR2 are MNHEY and SMNVEV (reference sequence).

The V gene is TRBV5-4, the J gene TRBJ2-3, with 7 bases aligning to TRBD1. Germline V CDR1 and CDR2: SGHNT, YYREEE (reference sequence). CDR3 length: 14 amino acids. V shed 4 bases and J 5 bases; nucleotides not matched to a gene: 7. This CDR3 reads CASSIGQERDTQYF. The CDR3 bases are TGTGCCAGCAGCATCGGACAGGAGAGAGATACGCAGTATTTT. Based on the CDR3 plus reference TRBV5-4 and TRBJ2-3, the full variable domain is ETGVTQSPTHLIKTRGQQVTLRCSSQSGHNTVSWYQQALGQGPQFIFQYYREEENGRGNFPPRFSGLQFPNYSSELNVNALELDDSALYLCASSIGQERDTQYFGPGTRLTVL.

The chain links TRBV9 to TRBJ1-2, with D possibly being TRBD1 (6 bases). Germline lookup yields CDR1 SGDLS and CDR2 YYNGEE. Trimming pared 4 bases from V and 9 bases from J, leaving 10 bases between. The CDR3 sequence is 11 residues long. CDR3 amino acids: CASSSDSSYTF. The CDR3 coding sequence is TGTGCCAGCAGCTCGGACAGCAGCTACACCTTC.

The chain has TRBV10-3 and TRBJ2-1; TRBD2 aligns across 10 bases. The CDR3 runs 16 residues. With V trimmed by 6 bases and J by 0 bases, 5 bases remained unmatched. Germline V gives CDR1 ENHRY, CDR2 SYGVKD. CDR3 DNA: TGTGCCATCAGCTCGGGACTAGCGTCCTCCTACAATGAGCAGTTCTTC. Translating gives CAISSGLASSYNEQFF.

A single count supports this clone. The chain employs TRBV7-2 and TRBJ1-6, with TRBD1 matching over 9 bases. The germline V gene encodes CDR1 SGHTA and CDR2 FQGNSA. V shed 4 bases, J shed 7 bases, and the junction held 5 bases outside the gene matches. The CDR3 has 15 residues. CDR3 loop: CASSSDRGGNSPLHF. The CDR3, as DNA: TGTGCCAGCAGCTCCGACAGGGGGGGAAATTCACCCCTCCACTTT.

This clone appeared a single time. At one end the junction does not follow the germline gene, possibly because of a read error. The chain links TRBV6-1 to TRBJ1-6, with D perhaps TRBD1 (5 bases). Looked up from germline, CDR1 is MNHNS and CDR2 is SASEGT. The CDR3 extends over 14 amino acids. CDR3 protein: CASSELGVNSPLHF. The DNA of the CDR3 is TGTGCCAGCAGTGAATTAGGGGTAAATTCTCCCCTCCACTTT.

This sequence joins TRBV14 and TRBJ2-7; D is unresolved. There are 17 residues in the CDR3. Germline CDR1 and CDR2: SGHDN and FVKESK. With 4 bases removed from V and 2 bases from J, the gap between germline ends came to 21 bases. CDR3 nucleotide sequence: TGTGCCAGCAGCCCCAAGCATGGGTCAGTCCTAGCCTACGAGCAGTACGTC. Translated: CASSPKHGSVLAYEQYV.

This chain uses TRBV13 with TRBJ2-1, with 7 nucleotides matching TRBD1. Germline V gives CDR1 PRHDT, CDR2 FYEKMQ (reference sequence). Losses at the gene ends were 8 bases for V and 9 bases for J; bases not matched to a gene: 13. The CDR3 contains 14 residues. The CDR3 sequence is CASQREGAVGEQFF. The CDR3 nucleotides are TGTGCCAGCCAGCGCGAGGGGGCAGTTGGTGAGCAGTTCTTC.

The CDR3 protein is CASSLALDGRESYTF. The CDR3 DNA reads TGTGCCAGCAGCTTGGCCCTAGATGGAAGAGAAAGCTACACCTTC. This chain uses TRBV5-5 with TRBJ1-2; D not certain. V dropped 0 bases and J dropped 9 bases, with 18 bases sitting between them. Per the germline V gene, CDR1 is SGHKS and CDR2 is YYEKEE (reference sequence). This CDR3 has 15 amino acids. The whole variable domain, remainder taken from reference TRBV5-5 and TRBJ1-2, is DAGVTQSPTHLIKTRGQQVTLRCSPISGHKSVSWYQQVLGQGPQFIFQYYEKEERGRGNFPDRFSARQFPNYSSELNVNALLLGDSALYLCASSLALDGRESYTFGSGTRLTVV.